This T cell receptor beta chain was retrieved from a study of CD8+CD57+ T cells in acquired aplastic anemia. Concerning this clonotype: Antigen specificity is unknown.

Overall study results and limits: The same twenty-nine CD8+ CDR3 sequences occurred in patients and in controls.

CDR3 length: 13 amino acids. Trimming took off 5 bases at V and 7 bases at J, with 15 bases between the two ends. Germline CDR1 is MNHNS and CDR2 is SASEGT. TCR beta VDJ and CDR3 profiles were obtained from a genomic DNA template. TCRdb redid the calling of the reads with MiXCR, one entry per CDR3 protein. The sample holds 180,000 or so distinct CDR3 sequences, less than 60% seen once. The authors sequenced patients whose flow cytometry had shown CD8+CD57+ cell expansion. The TCR comes from a human donor with aplastic anemia. Sequencing input: sorted CD4+, CD8+, or CD8+CD57+ T cells (not recorded which) from PBMCs. This chain connects TRBV6-1 to TRBJ2-7; D might be TRBD1 (5 bases). The CDR3 nucleotides read TGTGCCAGCAGTAAACCAGGGTCCCGGGAGCAGTACTTC. This sequence encodes CASSKPGSREQYF.